This T cell receptor (beta chain) came from a study of PD-1 blockade in classical Hodgkin lymphoma. Study results and caveats: At baseline, newly diagnosed patients reportedly showed less TCR diversity than healthy donors. With CD4+ cells, TCR diversity rose significantly by C4D1, but not with CD8+ cells.

V was cut by 0 bases and J by 5 bases, with 13 bases left in between. CDR1 and CDR2 (germline): SEHNR, FQNEAQ (reference sequence). CDR3 length equals 15 residues. This clone has a single count. Its matching antigen is unknown. Clones were sequenced by immunoSEQ multiplex PCR, and TCRdb holds only the in-frame ones, with some missing. Among 30,000 or so clones listed, about nine tenths were seen once. All trial patients relapsed after autologous stem cell transplantation. Magnetic negative selection served to purify CD4+ T cells out of PBMCs that had been thawed. Patients had relapsed/refractory classical Hodgkin lymphoma with complete response, partial response or progressive disease as best response.

Sequenced material: CD4+ T cells from blood, taken at baseline. The TCR originated in a human donor with classical Hodgkin lymphoma. The V gene is TRBV7-9, the J gene TRBJ2-5; a possible D gene is TRBD1 (8 bases). The CDR3 loop reads CASSLADRGGETQYF. CDR3 sequence (DNA): TGTGCCAGCAGCTTAGCCGACAGGGGAGGGGAGACCCAGTACTTC.